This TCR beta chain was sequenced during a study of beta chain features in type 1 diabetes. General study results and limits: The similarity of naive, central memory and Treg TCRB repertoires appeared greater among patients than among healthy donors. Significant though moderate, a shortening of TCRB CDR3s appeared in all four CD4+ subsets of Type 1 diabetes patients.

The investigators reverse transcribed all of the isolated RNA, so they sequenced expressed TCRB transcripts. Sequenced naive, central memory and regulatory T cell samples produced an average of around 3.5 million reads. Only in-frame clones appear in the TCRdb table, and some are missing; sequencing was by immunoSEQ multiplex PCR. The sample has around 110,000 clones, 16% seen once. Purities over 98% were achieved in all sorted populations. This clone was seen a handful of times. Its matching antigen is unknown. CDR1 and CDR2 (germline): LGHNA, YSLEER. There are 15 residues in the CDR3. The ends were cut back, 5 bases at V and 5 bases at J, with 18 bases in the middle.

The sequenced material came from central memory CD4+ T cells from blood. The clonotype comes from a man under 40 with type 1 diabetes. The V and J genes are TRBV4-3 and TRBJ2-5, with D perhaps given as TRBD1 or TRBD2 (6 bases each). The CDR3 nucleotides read TGCGCCAGCAGCTTCAACCCGGGGGCTGGGGAGACCCAGTACTTC. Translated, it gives CASSFNPGAGETQYF.